A single sample gave rise to the 18 T cell receptor beta chains below, sequenced in a study of shared clonotypes between healthy human individuals. Some clones are missing from TCRdb's copy, which holds only in-frame ones; the method was immunoSEQ multiplex PCR. The profile shows around 1.6 million clones, about 98% of them singletons. The sequenced material came from naive CD4+ T cells sorted from blood. Subset noted: CD45RA+ positively selected. These receptors were taken from a man aged 30-40 years in good health.

The chain employs TRBV2 and TRBJ1-2; maybe TRBD1 (6 bases). This CDR3 contains 11 residues. CDR1 and CDR2 from the germline V gene are SNHLY and FYNNEI. The V end was cut by 7 bases, the J end by 8 bases, with 11 bases between. CDR3 loop: CASKDSWGYTF. Written as DNA, the CDR3 is TGTGCCAGCAAGGACAGTTGGGGCTACACCTTC.

The V call is TRBV15, the J call TRBJ2-1, with TRBD2 matching 14 bases. CDR1 is LNHNV, CDR2 YYDKDF, per germline (reference sequence). This CDR3 has 16 residues. V was pared by 1 base and J by 7 bases, with 3 bases of the junction left unmatched. This chain's CDR3 is CATSRAGTSGSNEQFF. The DNA of the CDR3 is TGTGCCACCAGCAGAGCCGGGACTAGCGGGAGTAATGAGCAGTTCTTC.

The rearrangement uses TRBV10-3 and TRBJ2-5; the D gene could be TRBD1 or TRBD2 (5 bases each). Trimming took 4 bases from V and 0 from J, leaving 12 bases between them. CDR1 and CDR2 from the germline V gene are ENHRY and SYGVKD. The CDR3 runs to 15 residues. Written as DNA, the CDR3 is TGTGCCATCAGTGGGGACGGACACAACCAAGAGACCCAGTACTTC. Translating gives CAISGDGHNQETQYF.

The chain employs TRBV10-2 and TRBJ2-7, with no clear D. The germline V and J ends were trimmed by 4 bases and 2 bases, with 3 bases remaining between them. Germline V CDR1 and CDR2: WSHSY, SAAADI. This CDR3 region has 11 residues. CDR3 residues: CASSVAYEQYF. The DNA for the CDR3 is TGCGCCAGCAGTGTAGCCTACGAGCAGTACTTC.

J is TRBJ2-5 and V is TRBV25-1; TRBD1 matches at 7 bases. The CDR3 length is 14 residues. Looked up from germline, CDR1 is MGHDK and CDR2 is SYGVNS. Trimming took 5 bases from V and 4 from J; bases not matched to a gene: 7. The CDR3 DNA reads as TGTGCCAGCAGTACCGGGACAGTGGGAGAGACCCAGTACTTC. This gives the protein CASSTGTVGETQYF.

V gene TRBV5-1 combines with J gene TRBJ1-1, with TRBD1 matching over 7 bases. The ends lost 0 bases at V and 5 bases at J; junction bases unmatched: 7. The CDR3 totals 15 residues. Germline CDR1 SGHRS, CDR2 YFSETQ. For the CDR3, the DNA is TGCGCCAGCAGCTTGGCCGAGGGGGCAGGGACTGAAGCTTTCTTT. It is translated as CASSLAEGAGTEAFF. Full variable domain (rest looked up from reference TRBV5-1 and TRBJ1-1): KAGVTQTPRYLIKTRGQQVTLSCSPISGHRSVSWYQQTPGQGLQFLFEYFSETQRNKGNFPGRFSGRQFSNSRSEMNVSTLELGDSALYLCASSLAEGAGTEAFFGQGTRLTVV.

Turning to this clone: One junction end disagrees with the germline gene, perhaps due to a read error. The J gene is TRBJ2-7, the V gene TRBV10-3; D uncertain. The CDR3 extends over 11 amino acids. Germline CDR1 and CDR2: ENHRY and SYGVKD. The CDR3 spells CAIGDAYEQYF. The CDR3 DNA reads as TGTGCCATCGGTGACGCCTACGAGCAGTACTTC.

This chain connects TRBV7-6 to TRBJ1-3; D is perhaps TRBD1 (5 bases). There are 18 residues in the CDR3. V lost 1 base, J lost 0 bases, and 16 bases lay in between. The V gene's germline CDR1 is SGHVS and CDR2 FNYEAQ. CDR3: CASSLGGGGSLSGNTIYF. The CDR3 DNA reads TGTGCCAGCAGCTTAGGTGGGGGAGGATCGCTCTCTGGAAACACCATATATTTT.

V gene TRBV25-1 combines with J gene TRBJ2-1; D possibly corresponds to TRBD2 (6 bases). V was cut by 4 bases and J by 2 bases, with 12 bases left in between. The germline V gene encodes CDR1 MGHDK and CDR2 SYGVNS. This CDR3 is 15 amino acids long. The CDR3 sequence is CASSARRGPYNEQFF. Here the CDR3 DNA reads TGTGCCAGCAGTGCGAGGAGGGGACCCTACAATGAGCAGTTCTTC.

V usage is TRBV19 and J usage is TRBJ1-4; no clear D. The CDR3 extends over 16 amino acids. Germline V lookup: CDR1 LNHDA, CDR2 SQIVND (reference sequence). The V and J ends lost 9 bases and 0 bases respectively, with 17 bases between them. CDR3 sequence reads: CASASRGPATNEKLFF. The CDR3 DNA sequence: TGTGCCAGCGCTTCCCGTGGACCAGCAACTAATGAAAAACTGTTTTTT. Complete variable domain (other parts from reference TRBV19 and TRBJ1-4): DGGITQSPKYLFRKEGQNVTLSCEQNLNHDAMYWYRQDPGQGLRLIYYSQIVNDFQKGDIAEGYSVSREKKESFPLTVTSAQKNPTAFYLCASASRGPATNEKLFFGSGTQLSVL.

A single count supports this clone. This chain connects TRBV19 to TRBJ2-3; D not resolved. Germline CDR1 is LNHDA and CDR2 is SQIVND (reference sequence). With 0 bases removed from V and 2 bases from J, the gap between germline ends came to 6 bases. CDR3 length equals 14 residues. The CDR3 loop is CASSIDPNTDTQYF. In DNA form, the CDR3 reads TGTGCCAGTAGTATAGATCCGAACACAGATACGCAGTATTTT.

The V call is TRBV11-2, the J call TRBJ1-2; D possibly corresponds to TRBD1 (5 bases). This CDR3 is built from 14 residues. Per germline, CDR1 SGHAT and CDR2 FQNNGV. Trimming left V 0 bases short and J 9 bases short, with 14 bases between. CDR3 in amino acids: CASSLDGSAGRYTF. The CDR3 nucleotides are TGTGCCAGCAGCTTAGATGGGTCAGCGGGGCGCTACACCTTC. The full variable domain, with the rest looked up from reference TRBV11-2 and TRBJ1-2, is EAGVAQSPRYKIIEKRQSVAFWCNPISGHATLYWYQQILGQGPKLLIQFQNNGVVDDSQLPKDRFSAERLKGVDSTLKIQPAKLEDSAVYLCASSLDGSAGRYTFGSGTRLTVV.

The V call is TRBV18, the J call TRBJ2-1, with D tentatively TRBD1 (5 bases). Germline assignment: CDR1 KGHSH and CDR2 LQKENI. The CDR3 covers 14 residues. V was cut by 5 bases and J by 7 bases, with 15 bases left in between. CDR3 nucleotide sequence: TGTGCCAGCTCATCACAAAACCAGGGTAATGAGCAGTTCTTC. It specifies CASSSQNQGNEQFF.

The rearrangement links TRBV9 to TRBJ2-1; TRBD2 matches 8 bases. V was pared by 5 bases and J by 7 bases, with 5 bases of the junction left unmatched. In germline, CDR1 is SGDLS, CDR2 YYNGEE. The length of the CDR3 is 13 residues. DNA for the CDR3: TGTGCCAGCAGTAAAGGGACTAGTAATGAGCAGTTCTTC. It encodes CASSKGTSNEQFF.

This clone has a single count. The J gene is TRBJ2-3, the V gene TRBV10-2; 12 nucleotides line up with TRBD2. Germline V gene lookup returns CDR1 WSHSY and CDR2 SAAADI. CDR3 length: 19 residues. V shed 1 base, J shed 2 bases, and the junction held 10 bases outside the gene matches. Here the CDR3 reads CASSEFFRTSGINTDTQYF. The CDR3 DNA follows: TGCGCCAGCAGTGAGTTTTTTAGGACTAGCGGGATAAACACAGATACGCAGTATTTT.

This clone was recorded only once. The chain combines TRBV11-2 with TRBJ2-1; D is uncertain. Germline CDR1 is SGHAT and CDR2 is FQNNGV. V lost 0 bases, J lost 2 bases, and 8 bases lay in between. This CDR3 comprises 15 residues. This CDR3 is CASSLERTPYNEQFF. Written as DNA, the CDR3 is TGTGCCAGCAGCTTAGAGAGGACGCCCTACAATGAGCAGTTCTTC.

The V call is TRBV18, the J call TRBJ2-7, with D tentatively TRBD1 (5 bases). The V gene lost 5 bases and the J gene lost 4 bases, with 18 bases spanning the gap. The germline gives CDR1 KGHSH, CDR2 LQKENI. This CDR3 has 15 amino acids. The CDR3 bases are TGTGCCAGCTCAATCCAGATGGGGCGCAAATACGAGCAGTACTTC. The encoded protein is CASSIQMGRKYEQYF. The variable domain in full, with the rest retrieved from reference TRBV18 and TRBJ2-7, is NAGVMQNPRHLVRRRGQEARLRCSPMKGHSHVYWYRQLPEEGLKFMVYLQKENIIDESGMPKERFSAEFPKEGPSILRIQQVVRGDSAAYFCASSIQMGRKYEQYFGPGTRLTVT.

The chain links TRBV19 to TRBJ2-3; 8 nucleotides line up with TRBD1. Germline V CDR1 and CDR2: LNHDA, SQIVND (reference sequence). The CDR3 spans 15 residues. The ends lost 7 bases at V and 2 bases at J; junction bases unmatched: 8. The CDR3 spells CASTNRGVSTDTQYF. The DNA for the CDR3 is TGTGCCAGTACTAACAGGGGGGTGTCCACAGATACGCAGTATTTT.